The 21 T cell receptor beta chains below were found in one sample sequenced in a study of identifying expanded T cells in peripheral blood. Method: immunoSEQ multiplex PCR; TCRdb's copy keeps in-frame clones and lacks some. The sample has nearly 60,000 clones, around 90% seen once. Sequenced input: blood. The receptors shown here come from a person aged 18 to 75 in good health.

The chain combines TRBV7-9 with TRBJ2-7; 14 nucleotides match TRBD2. This CDR3 is built from 15 residues. Germline CDR1 reads SEHNR; CDR2 reads FQNEAQ (reference sequence). With V trimmed by 5 bases and J by 3 bases, 3 bases remained unmatched. CDR3 coding DNA: TGTGCCAGCAGCAAAGGACTAGCGGGAGGCTACGAGCAGTACTTC. It is translated as CASSKGLAGGYEQYF.

The gene calls are TRBV19 and TRBJ1-1; no reliable D call. Germline CDR1 and CDR2: LNHDA and SQIVND (reference sequence). This CDR3 is built from 13 residues. V shed 11 bases and J shed 1 base, with 14 bases lying between them. CDR3 in amino acids: CASRLGWNTEAFF. In DNA form, the CDR3 reads TGTGCCTCGCGGTTGGGTTGGAACACTGAAGCTTTCTTT.

The chain carries TRBV10-3 and TRBJ1-3, with 7 bases aligning to TRBD1. The CDR3 has 15 amino acids. Trimming at V came to 6 bases and at J to 0 bases, leaving 5 bases not matched to a gene. Germline V gene sequence: CDR1 ENHRY, CDR2 SYGVKD. Here the CDR3 reads CAIRRQGVSGNTIYF. CDR3 coding DNA: TGTGCCATCAGACGACAGGGCGTCTCTGGAAACACCATATATTTT.

The chain recombines TRBV7-3 with TRBJ2-3, with a possible D match to TRBD1 (6 bases). V was pared by 3 bases and J by 1 base, with 11 bases between. Germline V gives CDR1 SGHTA, CDR2 FQGTGA. The CDR3 covers 15 residues. The CDR3 bases are TGTGCCAGCAGCTTTTCGGCAGGGGGCACAGATACGCAGTATTTT. It yields the protein CASSFSAGGTDTQYF.

This clone has more than one count but fewer than ten. The chain uses TRBV2 and TRBJ1-5, with D perhaps TRBD1 (6 bases). Germline V gene lookup returns CDR1 SNHLY and CDR2 FYNNEI. CDR3 size: 14 residues. Trimming left V 6 bases short and J 8 bases short, with 17 bases between. CDR3 coding DNA: TGTGCCAGCAGCTTACAGGGTTCAATGGAGCCCCAGCATTTT. It is translated as CASSLQGSMEPQHF. The whole variable domain, remainder taken from reference TRBV2 and TRBJ1-5, is EPEVTQTPSHQVTQMGQEVILRCVPISNHLYFYWYRQILGQKVEFLVSFYNNEISEKSEIFDDQFSVERPDGSNFTLKIRSTKLEDSAMYFCASSLQGSMEPQHFGDGTRLSIL.

The rearrangement joins TRBV5-1 to TRBJ2-1; possible D gene TRBD2, 6 bases. Trimming pared 0 bases from V and 0 bases from J, leaving 7 bases between. The CDR3 spans 15 residues. Germline lookup yields CDR1 SGHRS and CDR2 YFSETQ. The CDR3 DNA reads TGCGCCAGCAGCTTGGGGGACTCCTCCTACAATGAGCAGTTCTTC. Translating it yields CASSLGDSSYNEQFF.

DNA for the CDR3: TGTGCCTCCGGGGACAGGGGTGGGGATGAGCAGTTCTTC. Its protein product is CASGDRGGDEQFF. The chain carries TRBV19 and TRBJ2-1; 10 bases agree with TRBD1. This CDR3 region has 13 residues. Germline V gene data show CDR1 as LNHDA and CDR2 as SQIVND (reference sequence). V lost 11 bases to trimming and J lost 8 bases; unmatched junction nucleotides: 9.

The chain has TRBV7-3 and TRBJ2-7, with 8 bases matching TRBD2. Germline V lookup: CDR1 SGHTA, CDR2 FQGTGA. V dropped 1 base and J dropped 5; count of bases not matched to a gene: 16. This CDR3 is built from 18 residues. The CDR3 DNA reads TGTGCCAGCAGCTTAAAAGGGTTGGGAGCGGGAGCCCTCAACGAGCAGTACTTC. Residues: CASSLKGLGAGALNEQYF.

In its sample, this clone was seen once. The gene calls are TRBV19 and TRBJ1-1, with 8 bases identical to TRBD1. The CDR3 is 13 residues long. With V trimmed by 10 bases and J by 4 bases, 8 bases remained unmatched. The germline V gene has CDR1 LNHDA and CDR2 SQIVND (reference sequence). The DNA of the CDR3 is TGTGCCACCGTGGACAGGGTGGGCACTGAAGCTTTCTTT. This codes for CATVDRVGTEAFF.

V usage is TRBV30 and J usage is TRBJ1-2, with unresolved D. The CDR3 contains 13 residues. V was pared by 0 bases and J by 0 bases, with 5 bases between. Germline V gene sequence: CDR1 GTSNPN, CDR2 SVGIG (reference sequence). CDR3 loop: CAWSVRTNYGYTF. CDR3 nucleotides: TGTGCCTGGAGTGTACGAACTAACTATGGCTACACCTTC.

This clone was observed a single time. CDR3 residues: CASSVGASHEQFF. Here the CDR3 DNA reads TGTGCCAGCAGCGTAGGAGCCTCCCATGAGCAGTTCTTC. The chain links TRBV9 to TRBJ2-1, with D unresolved. The germline V gene encodes CDR1 SGDLS and CDR2 YYNGEE. The V gene lost 0 bases and the J gene lost 8 bases, with 9 bases spanning the gap. The CDR3 has 13 amino acids.

The gene calls are TRBV2 and TRBJ2-4, with D tentatively TRBD1 or TRBD2 (5 bases each). Germline V lookup: CDR1 SNHLY, CDR2 FYNNEI. The V and J ends lost 10 bases and 5 bases respectively, with 15 bases between them. CDR3 length equals 13 residues. This CDR3 is CATAAGTENIQYF. The CDR3 bases are TGTGCCACCGCCGCCGGGACGGAAAACATTCAGTACTTC. Combining the CDR3 with reference TRBV2 and TRBJ2-4 gives the whole variable domain EPEVTQTPSHQVTQMGQEVILRCVPISNHLYFYWYRQILGQKVEFLVSFYNNEISEKSEIFDDQFSVERPDGSNFTLKIRSTKLEDSAMYFCATAAGTENIQYFGAGTRLSVL.

The V gene is TRBV2, the J gene TRBJ2-1; D is undetermined. V was clipped by 6 bases and J by 0 bases, with 9 bases between them. This CDR3 contains 14 residues. Germline V lookup: CDR1 SNHLY, CDR2 FYNNEI. This CDR3 is CASRRLASYNEQFF. The DNA of the CDR3 is TGTGCCAGCAGACGGTTAGCCTCCTACAATGAGCAGTTCTTC.

The chain carries TRBV28 and TRBJ1-2; 7 bases fit TRBD1. The trim removed 3 bases at V and 7 bases at J, leaving 8 bases unmatched. The CDR3 is 14 amino acids. Germline CDR1 MDHEN, CDR2 SYDVKM. CDR3: CASSLSGGVGGYTF. The CDR3, as DNA: TGTGCCAGCAGTTTGTCAGGGGGAGTGGGTGGCTACACCTTC.

The V and J genes are TRBV9 and TRBJ1-2, with D hard to call. Trimming shortened V by 7 bases and J by 8 bases, and 15 bases separated the two germline ends. The CDR3 spans 12 residues. Germline V gives CDR1 SGDLS, CDR2 YYNGEE. The CDR3 reads CASLSGLGGYTF. The CDR3 region has the DNA TGTGCCAGCCTGTCGGGGTTAGGGGGCTACACCTTC.

This clone came up a few times. V is TRBV12-5 and J is TRBJ1-5, with TRBD1 identical over 7 bases. Germline CDR1 LGHNT, CDR2 FRNRAP. The CDR3 length is 16 residues. With V trimmed by 1 base and J by 4 bases, 7 bases remained unmatched. CDR3 DNA sequence: TGTGCTAGTGGTTTGGCCAAGGACAGGCTAAATCAGCCCCAGCATTTT. It specifies CASGLAKDRLNQPQHF.

The chain joins TRBV5-1 to TRBJ2-7, with D perhaps matching TRBD1 (7 bases). V shed 5 bases and J shed 2 bases, with 14 bases lying between them. This CDR3 contains 14 residues. The germline V gene has CDR1 SGHRS and CDR2 YFSETQ. The CDR3 sequence: CASRGQGGPYEQYF. DNA of the CDR3: TGCGCCAGCAGAGGGCAGGGGGGACCCTACGAGCAGTACTTC.

This clone was detected only once. V is TRBV6-6 and J is TRBJ2-5; TRBD2 is a possible D gene (6 bases). CDR3 length: 15 amino acids. Between the trimmed V and J ends, which lost 6 bases and 7 bases, there was a span of 21 bases. Germline V gives CDR1 MNHNY, CDR2 SVGAGI (reference sequence). The DNA for the CDR3 is TGTGCCAGCAGCCACGGAGCGGGCGGGGTCGCGACCCAGTACTTC. Translating gives CASSHGAGGVATQYF.

The V call is TRBV29-1, the J call TRBJ1-5; D uncertain. V was pared by 5 bases and J by 1 base, with 12 bases between. Germline V lookup: CDR1 SQVTM, CDR2 ANQGSEA. The CDR3 has 14 amino acids. The CDR3 bases are TGCAGCGTTACCGGGTTAGGAAGCAATCAGCCCCAGCATTTT. It translates to CSVTGLGSNQPQHF.

The rearrangement links TRBV10-2 to TRBJ1-5; D not resolved. Germline V gene data show CDR1 as WSHSY and CDR2 as SAAADI. This CDR3 has 13 amino acids. Trimming stripped 8 bases from V and 3 bases from J, with 11 bases between. The CDR3 loop reads CASVDGYNQPQHF. CDR3 bases: TGCGCCAGCGTGGACGGATACAATCAGCCCCAGCATTTT.

Comment on this clone: Germline and junction disagree at one end, which may indicate a read error. This sequence joins TRBV18 and TRBJ1-3; possible D gene TRBD1, 6 bases. Germline loops: CDR1 KGHSH, CDR2 LQKENI. The CDR3 is made up of 13 amino acids. CDR3 DNA sequence: TGTGCCAGCTCCCCACAGGGAGGAAACACCATATATTTT. Encoded protein: CASSPQGGNTIYF.